These T cell receptor beta chains were read from a single sample in a study of blood T cell repertoires in COVID-19. TCRdb's table, derived via immunoSEQ multiplex PCR, lists solely in-frame clones and lacks some. The sample has roughly 570,000 clones, about 89% seen once. The specimen sequenced was peripheral blood. The receptor source for this set is a woman in her fifties or sixties with COVID-19, enrolled during active disease. Each CDR3 is given with its conserved first and last residue. A D gene is named only where the DNA matches it firmly. Only some rows state a clone size, as once, few, many or a class for expanded clones.

v_gene: TRBV29-1
d_gene: -
abundance: -
j_gene: TRBJ1-2
CDR3aa: CSGTGQGNYGYTF
CDR3nt: TGCAGCGGAACGGGACAAGGAAACTATGGCTACACCTTC

v_gene: TRBV5-1
d_gene: -
abundance: -
j_gene: TRBJ1-4
CDR3aa: CASSPGERDEKLFF
CDR3nt: TGCGCCAGCAGCCCAGGGGAAAGGGATGAAAAACTGTTTTTT

v_gene: TRBV3-1/TRBV3-2
d_gene: TRBD2
abundance: -
j_gene: TRBJ2-7
CDR3aa: CASSQVQRGAYEQYF
CDR3nt: TGTGCCAGCAGCCAAGTTCAGCGGGGGGCCTACGAGCAGTACTTC

v_gene: TRBV5-4
d_gene: TRBD2
abundance: once
j_gene: TRBJ2-7
CDR3aa: CASSFRAGGPIEQYF
CDR3nt: TGTGCCAGCAGCTTTCGGGCGGGGGGCCCTATCGAGCAGTACTTC

v_gene: TRBV7-9
d_gene: -
abundance: few
j_gene: TRBJ2-7
CDR3aa: CASGGTRNYEQYF
CDR3nt: TGTGCCAGCGGCGGGACCCGCAACTACGAGCAGTACTTC

v_gene: TRBV5-3
d_gene: TRBD1
abundance: -
j_gene: TRBJ1-4
CDR3aa: CARSLGQGAVDEKLFF
CDR3nt: TGTGCCAGAAGCTTGGGACAGGGGGCGGTTGATGAAAAACTGTTTTTT

v_gene: TRBV5-1
d_gene: -
abundance: -
j_gene: TRBJ2-7
CDR3aa: CASSSSGTPEQYF
CDR3nt: TGCGCCAGCAGCTCCTCCGGGACACCTGAGCAGTACTTC

v_gene: TRBV10-2
d_gene: -
abundance: -
j_gene: TRBJ1-6
CDR3aa: CASSETRTAYNSPLHF
CDR3nt: TGCGCCAGCAGTGAGACCCGGACAGCCTATAATTCACCCCTCCACTTT

v_gene: TRBV9
d_gene: -
abundance: few
j_gene: TRBJ2-7
CDR3aa: CASSVGQASYEQYF
CDR3nt: TGTGCCAGCAGCGTAGGCCAGGCCTCCTACGAGCAGTACTTC

v_gene: TRBV11-2
d_gene: TRBD2
abundance: -
j_gene: TRBJ2-7
CDR3aa: CASSPRGGGSYEQYF
CDR3nt: TGTGCCAGCAGCCCGAGGGGCGGGGGGTCCTACGAGCAGTACTTC